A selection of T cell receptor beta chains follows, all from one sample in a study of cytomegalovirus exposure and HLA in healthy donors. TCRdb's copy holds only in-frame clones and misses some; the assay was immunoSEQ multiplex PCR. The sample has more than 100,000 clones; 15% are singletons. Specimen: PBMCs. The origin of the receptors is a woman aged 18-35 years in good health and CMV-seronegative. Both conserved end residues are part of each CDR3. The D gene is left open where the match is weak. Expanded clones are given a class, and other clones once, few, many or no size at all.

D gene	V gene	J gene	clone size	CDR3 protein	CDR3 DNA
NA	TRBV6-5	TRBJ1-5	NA	CASSYSGRGQPQHF	TGTGCCAGCAGTTATAGTGGCAGGGGTCAGCCCCAGCATTTT
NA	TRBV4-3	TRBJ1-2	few	CASSQDSGSYGYTF	TGCGCCAGCAGCCAAGATTCCGGGTCCTATGGCTACACCTTC
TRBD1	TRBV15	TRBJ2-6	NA	CATSGGTGFDGANVLTF	TGTGCCACCAGCGGGGGGACAGGCTTTGACGGGGCCAACGTCCTGACTTTC
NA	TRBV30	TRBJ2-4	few	CAWSVQKNIQYF	TGTGCCTGGAGTGTACAGAAAAACATTCAGTACTTC
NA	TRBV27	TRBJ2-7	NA	CASSLSRWGQGPYEQYF	TGTGCCAGCAGTTTATCGAGATGGGGGCAGGGTCCCTACGAGCAGTACTTC
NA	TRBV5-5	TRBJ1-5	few	CASSSPAGIDSNQPQHF	TGTGCCAGCAGCTCTCCGGCGGGGATCGATAGCAATCAGCCCCAGCATTTT
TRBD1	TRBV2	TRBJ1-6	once	CASSESQGDSPLHF	TGTGCCAGCAGTGAAAGCCAGGGGGATTCACCCCTCCACTTT
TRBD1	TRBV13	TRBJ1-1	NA	CASSAGQGAMNTEAFF	TGTGCCAGCAGCGCTGGACAGGGGGCGATGAACACTGAAGCTTTCTTT
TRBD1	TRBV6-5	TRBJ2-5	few	CASSPHRGAETQYF	TGTGCCAGCAGTCCTCACAGGGGCGCGGAGACCCAGTACTTC
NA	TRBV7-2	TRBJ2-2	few	CASSLTAIEAGELFF	TGTGCCAGCAGCTTGACGGCTATTGAGGCCGGGGAGCTGTTTTTT
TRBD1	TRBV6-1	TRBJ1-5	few	CASSSQGFHNQPQHF	TGTGCCAGCAGTTCACAGGGGTTTCACAATCAGCCCCAGCATTTT
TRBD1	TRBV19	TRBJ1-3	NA	CASSTPGQGNTIYF	TGTGCCAGTAGTACTCCGGGACAGGGAAACACCATATATTTT
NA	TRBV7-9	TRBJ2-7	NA	CASSSQVGSYEQYF	TGTGCCAGCAGCTCCCAGGTAGGATCCTACGAGCAGTACTTC
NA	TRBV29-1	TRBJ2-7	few	CSVVADSYEQYF	TGCAGCGTTGTGGCGGACAGCTACGAGCAGTACTTC
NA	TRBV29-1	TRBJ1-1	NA	CSVEVQGQVTEAFF	TGCAGCGTTGAAGTTCAGGGGCAGGTTACTGAAGCTTTCTTT
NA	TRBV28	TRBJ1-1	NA	CASRMGGMNTEAFF	TGTGCCAGCAGGATGGGGGGAATGAACACTGAAGCTTTCTTT
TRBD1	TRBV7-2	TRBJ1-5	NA	CASSPGTGGPNQPQHF	TGTGCCAGCAGCCCCGGGACAGGGGGCCCCAATCAGCCCCAGCATTTT
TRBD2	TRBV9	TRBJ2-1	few	CASSPGTSGSLGEQFF	TGTGCCAGCAGCCCGGGGACTAGCGGGAGTTTAGGTGAGCAGTTCTTC
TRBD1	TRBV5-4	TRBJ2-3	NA	CASSSGQGTDTQYF	TGTGCCAGCAGCTCTGGACAGGGGACCGATACGCAGTATTTT
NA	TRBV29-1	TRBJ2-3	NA	CSVIEVVTNGDTQYF	TGCAGCGTTATTGAGGTGGTGACGAACGGTGATACGCAGTATTTT
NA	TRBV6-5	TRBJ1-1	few	CASSYSGSGSGTEAFF	TGTGCCAGCAGTTACTCGGGGAGCGGGAGCGGCACTGAAGCTTTCTTT
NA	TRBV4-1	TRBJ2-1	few	CASSQAKVGLDRGEQFF	TGCGCCAGCAGCCAAGCAAAGGTTGGACTGGATCGGGGTGAGCAGTTCTTC
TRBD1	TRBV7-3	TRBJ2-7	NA	CASSQGVQYEQYF	TGTGCCAGCAGCCAGGGGGTTCAGTACGAGCAGTACTTC
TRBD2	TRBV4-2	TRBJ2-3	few	CASSPRAGGTDTQYF	TGTGCCAGCAGCCCCCGGGCGGGGGGCACAGATACGCAGTATTTT
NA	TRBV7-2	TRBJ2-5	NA	CASSWSGMFQETQYF	TGTGCCAGCAGCTGGAGCGGAATGTTCCAAGAGACCCAGTACTTC
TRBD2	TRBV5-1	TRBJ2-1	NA	CASRLAGVSNEQFF	TGCGCCAGCAGGCTAGCGGGAGTCTCCAATGAGCAGTTCTTC
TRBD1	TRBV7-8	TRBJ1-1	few	CASSPDRGGRNTEAFF	TGTGCCAGCAGCCCGGACAGGGGTGGAAGGAACACTGAAGCTTTCTTT
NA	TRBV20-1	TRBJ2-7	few	CSARFRPEQYF	TGCAGTGCTAGGTTCAGGCCCGAGCAGTACTTC
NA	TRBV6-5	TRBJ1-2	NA	CATSPRLRGYGYTF	TGTGCCACGTCACCCCGGCTGCGGGGCTATGGCTACACCTTC
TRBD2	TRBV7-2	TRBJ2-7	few	CASSSRGRVGYEQYF	TGTGCCAGCAGCTCCCGAGGGAGGGTTGGCTACGAGCAGTACTTC
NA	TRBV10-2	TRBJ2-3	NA	CASSSTGGADTQYF	TGCGCCAGCAGTTCGACAGGTGGGGCAGATACGCAGTATTTT
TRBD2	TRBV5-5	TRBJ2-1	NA	CASSLFGSSGVFRLGEQFF	TGTGCCAGCAGCTTGTTCGGGTCTAGCGGGGTTTTCAGGTTAGGTGAGCAGTTCTTC
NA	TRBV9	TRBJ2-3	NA	CASSPSRERSTDTQYF	TGTGCCAGCAGCCCCTCAAGGGAGCGGAGCACAGATACGCAGTATTTT
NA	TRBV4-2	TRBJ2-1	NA	CASSQDPRGQYNEQFF	TGTGCCAGCAGCCAAGATCCGCGGGGGCAGTACAATGAGCAGTTCTTC
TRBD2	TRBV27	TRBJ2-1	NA	CASSYTSGRNEQFF	TGTGCCAGCAGTTATACTAGCGGGAGAAATGAGCAGTTCTTC
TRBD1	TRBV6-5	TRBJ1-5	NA	CASSPLQGADQPQHF	TGTGCCAGCAGTCCTTTACAGGGGGCGGATCAGCCCCAGCATTTT
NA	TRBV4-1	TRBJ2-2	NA	CASSQEEALRELFF	TGCGCCAGCAGCCAAGAAGAAGCTTTACGGGAGCTGTTTTTT
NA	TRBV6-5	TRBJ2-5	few	CASSYRRQAQETQYF	TGTGCCAGCAGTTACCGACGACAGGCCCAAGAGACCCAGTACTTC
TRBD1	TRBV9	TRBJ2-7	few	CASSPGQGPTYEQYF	TGTGCCAGCAGCCCGGGACAGGGTCCCACCTACGAGCAGTACTTC
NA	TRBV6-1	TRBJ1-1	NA	CASSEARVGKAFF	TGTGCCAGCAGTGAAGCGCGGGTAGGGAAAGCTTTCTTT
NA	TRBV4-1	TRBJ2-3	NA	CASRLQSGAPDTQYF	TGCGCCAGCAGACTACAATCCGGTGCACCAGATACGCAGTATTTT
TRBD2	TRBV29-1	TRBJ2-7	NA	CSVGLAPFSRSHEQYF	TGCAGCGTGGGACTAGCGCCCTTTTCTCGCTCCCACGAGCAGTACTTC
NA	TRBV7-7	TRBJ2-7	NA	CASSSGKGSYEQYF	TGTGCCAGCAGCTCCGGGAAAGGGTCCTACGAGCAGTACTTC
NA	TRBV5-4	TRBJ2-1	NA	CASSLEGGRQGYNEQFF	TGTGCCAGCAGCCTGGAGGGGGGGCGGCAAGGCTACAATGAGCAGTTCTTC
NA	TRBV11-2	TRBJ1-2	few	CASSFGLNWSYGYTF	TGTGCCAGCAGCTTTGGACTGAATTGGAGCTATGGCTACACCTTC
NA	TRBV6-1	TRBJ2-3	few	CASSEAFRGTQYF	TGTGCCAGCAGTGAAGCCTTTCGCGGTACGCAGTATTTT
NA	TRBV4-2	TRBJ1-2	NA	CASSQDIDSVAYGYTF	TGTGCCAGCAGCCAAGATATCGACAGCGTAGCCTATGGCTACACCTTC